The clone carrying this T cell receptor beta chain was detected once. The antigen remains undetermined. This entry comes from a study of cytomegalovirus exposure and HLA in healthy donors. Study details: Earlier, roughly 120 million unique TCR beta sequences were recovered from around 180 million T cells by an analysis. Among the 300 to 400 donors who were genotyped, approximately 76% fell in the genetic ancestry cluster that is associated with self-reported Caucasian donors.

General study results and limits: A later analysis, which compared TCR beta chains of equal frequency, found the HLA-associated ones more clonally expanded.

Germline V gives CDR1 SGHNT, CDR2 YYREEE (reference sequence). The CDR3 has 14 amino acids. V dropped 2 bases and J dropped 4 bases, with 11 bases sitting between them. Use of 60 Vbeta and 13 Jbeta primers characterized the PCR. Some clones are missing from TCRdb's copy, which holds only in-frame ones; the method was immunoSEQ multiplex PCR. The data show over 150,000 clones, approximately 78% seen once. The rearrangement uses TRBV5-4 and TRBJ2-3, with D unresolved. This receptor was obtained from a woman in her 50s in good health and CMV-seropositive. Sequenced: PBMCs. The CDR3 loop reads CASSFFTAADTQYF. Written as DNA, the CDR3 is TGTGCCAGCAGCTTTTTTACTGCCGCAGATACGCAGTATTTT.